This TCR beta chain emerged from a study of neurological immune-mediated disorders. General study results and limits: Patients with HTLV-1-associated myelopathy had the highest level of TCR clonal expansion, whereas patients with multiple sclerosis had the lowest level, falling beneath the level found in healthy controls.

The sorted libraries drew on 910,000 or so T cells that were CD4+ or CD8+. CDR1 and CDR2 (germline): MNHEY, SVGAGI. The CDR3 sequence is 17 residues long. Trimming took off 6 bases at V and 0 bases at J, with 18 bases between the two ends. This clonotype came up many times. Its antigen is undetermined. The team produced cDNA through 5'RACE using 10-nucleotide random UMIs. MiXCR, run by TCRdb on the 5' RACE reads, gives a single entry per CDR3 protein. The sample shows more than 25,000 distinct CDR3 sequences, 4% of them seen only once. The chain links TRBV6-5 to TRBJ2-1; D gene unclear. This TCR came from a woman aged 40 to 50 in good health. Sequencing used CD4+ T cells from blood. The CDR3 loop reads CASRSIRLKGSYNEQFF. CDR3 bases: TGTGCCAGCAGGTCCATAAGGTTAAAAGGCTCCTACAATGAGCAGTTCTTC.